This is a list of T cell receptor beta chains from one sample in a study of CXCR3-negative and CXCR3-positive naive CD8 T cells. TCRdb re-called the 5' RACE reads and shows each CDR3 protein once, DNA omitted. The sample totals about 150,000 distinct CDR3 sequences. Sequences were obtained from naive CXCR3+ CD8+ T cells from blood. The receptors were gathered from a human donor in good health. Some clones in this sample may be carry-over from other donors' samples. Both conserved end residues are part of each CDR3.

j_call | v_call | cdr3_aa
TRBJ2-7 | TRBV28 | CASSFSTPGPRHF
TRBJ1-1 | TRBV6-2/TRBV6-3 | CASSERQDVAEAFF
TRBJ1-1 | TRBV12-3/TRBV12-4 | CASSFGDLDTEAFF
TRBJ2-1 | TRBV20-1 | CSARVLGLGNEQFF
TRBJ2-1 | TRBV29-1 | CSVLRTGSRNEQFF
TRBJ2-7 | TRBV4-1 | CASSQQQWGSYEQYF
TRBJ1-2 | TRBV20-1 | CSARGLPGQGVFYGYTF
TRBJ1-1 | TRBV10-3 | CAIHDAAWGGDTEAFF
TRBJ1-6 | TRBV20-1 | CSAMKGNSPLHF
TRBJ1-1 | TRBV7-9 | CASRDSFEAFF
TRBJ2-3 | TRBV29-1 | CSVEGSFSGGAVDTQYF
TRBJ2-4 | TRBV27 | CASSFGQGVDIQYF
TRBJ2-1 | TRBV10-3 | CAISGVGVEDNEQFF
TRBJ2-2 | TRBV6-5 | CASSYSGTGFTGELFF
TRBJ2-5 | TRBV11-1 | CASSLNYGETQYF
TRBJ2-5 | TRBV28 | CASSLWGQVQETQYF
TRBJ2-1 | TRBV15 | CATGRPPSPEQFF
TRBJ2-2 | TRBV7-7 | CASSPRITGGASTGELFF
TRBJ2-1 | TRBV4-2 | CASSQDPGGSYNEQFF
TRBJ2-2 | TRBV29-1 | CSVVWDTGELFF
TRBJ1-5 | TRBV3-1 | CASSDSSTADYSNQPQHF
TRBJ2-7 | TRBV12-3/TRBV12-4 | CASSLPGLAPNEQYF
TRBJ2-1 | TRBV9 | CASSYRDSYNEQFF
TRBJ2-1 | TRBV28 | CASIYGNEQFF
TRBJ2-7 | TRBV5-1 | CASSLAGEFGSYEQYF
TRBJ2-1 | TRBV5-5 | CASSLAGDSYNEQFF
TRBJ2-7 | TRBV6-6 | CASSYAWGQLSPHEQYF
TRBJ1-1 | TRBV12-3/TRBV12-4 | CASSFTGGRNTEAFF
TRBJ2-5 | TRBV7-9 | CASSFHQGGETQYF
TRBJ2-7 | TRBV5-4 | CASRDGTSSYEQYF
TRBJ2-1 | TRBV4-1 | CASSHVPSYNEQFF
TRBJ1-2 | TRBV20-1 | CSARSARGHPNYGYTF